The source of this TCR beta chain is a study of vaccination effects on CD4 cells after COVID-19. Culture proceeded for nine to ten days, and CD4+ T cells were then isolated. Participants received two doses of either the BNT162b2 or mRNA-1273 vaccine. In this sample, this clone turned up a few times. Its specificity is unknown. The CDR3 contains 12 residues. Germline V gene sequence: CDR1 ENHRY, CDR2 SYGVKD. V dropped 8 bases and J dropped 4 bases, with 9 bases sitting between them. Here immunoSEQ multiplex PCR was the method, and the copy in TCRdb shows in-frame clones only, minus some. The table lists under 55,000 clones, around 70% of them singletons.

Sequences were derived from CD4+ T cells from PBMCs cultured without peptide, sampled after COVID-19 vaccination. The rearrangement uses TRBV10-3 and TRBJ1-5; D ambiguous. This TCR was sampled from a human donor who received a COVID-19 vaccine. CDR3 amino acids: CAIGRQNQPQHF. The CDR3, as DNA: TGTGCCATCGGGAGGCAGAATCAGCCCCAGCATTTT.